In this sample, the clone carrying this T cell receptor (beta chain) turned up a few times. The data derive from a study of cytomegalovirus exposure and HLA in healthy donors. The PCR contained 60 Vbeta and 13 Jbeta primers. Sequenced by immunoSEQ multiplex PCR; TCRdb stores in-frame clones only, minus some. This sample has more than 150,000 clones, with around 80% found just once. The sequence was obtained from a woman younger than 45 in good health and CMV-seronegative. What was sequenced was PBMCs.

The CDR3, as DNA: TGTGCCAGCAGCTTACCGGGGGGGAATGGCTACACCTTC. It yields the protein CASSLPGGNGYTF. V and J are TRBV7-9 and TRBJ1-2; D perhaps matches TRBD1 (5 bases). With 2 bases removed from V and 6 bases from J, the gap between germline ends came to 10 bases. Germline assignment: CDR1 SEHNR and CDR2 FQNEAQ (reference sequence). The CDR3 is 13 residues long.